The entry below gives a single T cell receptor beta chain sequence along with its context. Its antigen is not known. Given a much more abundant clone one base away, this may be a read error. The sample is drawn from a study of T cells in Graves' hyperthyroidism and ophthalmopathy. Whole-study context: Peripheral blood was obtained at initial diagnosis, preceding any treatment.

The CDR3 spans 18 residues. The V gene's germline CDR1 is SGHTA and CDR2 FQGNSA. V shed 6 bases, J shed 7 bases, and the junction held 23 bases outside the gene matches. Amplified TCR beta CDR3 regions came from RNA transcripts. The HTBI primer set drove a first-round RT-PCR of the TCR CDR3. MiXCR, run by TCRdb on the multiplex PCR reads, gives a single entry per CDR3 protein. The table has over 450,000 distinct CDR3 sequences, approximately 17% seen once. Points from the study as a whole: A 13 V-J model separated ophthalmopathy from stable hyperthyroidism.

The clonotype originates from a young woman with Graves' ophthalmopathy. The chain employs TRBV7-2 and TRBJ2-7; TRBD2 matches at 8 bases. The source material was blood. CDR3: CASSQTPPGTSIKDEQYF. The DNA for the CDR3 is TGTGCCAGCAGTCAAACTCCCCCGGGGACTAGTATTAAGGATGAGCAGTACTTC.